This T cell receptor (beta chain) was retrieved from a study of cytomegalovirus exposure and HLA in healthy donors. Study details: The approximately 120 validation repertoires, a later analysis reported, used the same platform as the 550 to 700 repertoires from the first cohort.

General study results and limits: Within the roughly 120 validation repertoires, first-cohort TCR clusters tended to co-occur, according to a later analysis. The study flagged roughly 150 TCR beta chains as cytomegalovirus-associated. As was reported, the classifier diagnosed cytomegalovirus status with high specificity and sensitivity.

A remark on this clone: Its antigen is undetermined.

The germline gives CDR1 SGHNT, CDR2 YYREEE (reference sequence). With 3 bases clipped from V and 2 bases from J, the junction kept 7 bases outside the gene matches. There are 15 residues in the CDR3. Produced via immunoSEQ multiplex PCR; TCRdb's table is partial and in-frame only. The table has 150,000 to 250,000 clones, 81% seen once. The clonotype originates from a woman under 40 in good health and CMV-seronegative. The chain recombines TRBV5-4 with TRBJ1-2; 7 bases match TRBD1. The source material was PBMCs. CDR3 protein: CASSSAQGQNYGYTF. The CDR3 region has the DNA TGTGCCAGCAGCTCGGCCCAGGGACAGAACTATGGCTACACCTTC.